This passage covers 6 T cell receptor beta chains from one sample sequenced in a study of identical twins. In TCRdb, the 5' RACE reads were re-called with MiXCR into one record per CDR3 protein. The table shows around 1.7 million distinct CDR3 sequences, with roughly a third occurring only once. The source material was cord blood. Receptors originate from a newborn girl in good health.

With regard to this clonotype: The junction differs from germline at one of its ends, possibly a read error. Here the CDR3 DNA reads TGTGCCAGCAGCCCCCACCGCGGCCGGGCCGGCACAGATACGCAGGATTTT. Encoded protein: CASSPHRGRAGTDTQDF. The chain links TRBV7-2 to TRBJ2-3; no reliable D call. This CDR3 has 17 residues. In germline, CDR1 is SGHTA, CDR2 FQGNSA.

The CDR3: CASSTPHGTSYEQYF. In nucleotides, the CDR3 is TGTGCCAGCAGCACACCACACGGGACTTCCTACGAGCAGTACTTC. The chain combines TRBV11-2 with TRBJ2-7; TRBD2 is a possible D gene (6 bases). Germline CDR1 is SGHAT and CDR2 is FQNNGV. V lost 5 bases to trimming and J lost 1 base, with 15 bases between them. The CDR3 extends over 15 amino acids. Full variable domain (outside the CDR3, taken from reference TRBV11-2 and TRBJ2-7): EAGVAQSPRYKIIEKRQSVAFWCNPISGHATLYWYQQILGQGPKLLIQFQNNGVVDDSQLPKDRFSAERLKGVDSTLKIQPAKLEDSAVYLCASSTPHGTSYEQYFGPGTRLTVT.

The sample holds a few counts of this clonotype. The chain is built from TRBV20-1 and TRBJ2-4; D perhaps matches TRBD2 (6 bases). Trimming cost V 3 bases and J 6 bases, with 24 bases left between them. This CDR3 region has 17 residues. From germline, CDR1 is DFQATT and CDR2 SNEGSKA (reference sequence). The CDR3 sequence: CSASLNAALIAANIQYF. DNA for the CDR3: TGCAGTGCTAGCCTAAACGCGGCTTTAATAGCGGCAAACATTCAGTACTTC.

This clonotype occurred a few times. CDR3 coding DNA: TGTGCCAGCACCTCCGCCGGTCGGGTACCCACTGAAGCTTTCTTT. This encodes CASTSAGRVPTEAFF. The chain carries TRBV28 and TRBJ1-1; D not certain. The germline CDR1 and CDR2 sequences are MDHEN and SYDVKM. V was cut by 7 bases and J by 4 bases, with 19 bases left in between. CDR3 length equals 15 residues.

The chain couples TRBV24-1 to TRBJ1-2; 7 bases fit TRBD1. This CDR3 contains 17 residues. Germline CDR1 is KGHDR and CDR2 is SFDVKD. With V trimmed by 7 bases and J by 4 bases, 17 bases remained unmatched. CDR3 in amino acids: CATRLRDRSPSIYGYTF. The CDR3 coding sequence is TGTGCCACCAGACTTCGGGACAGAAGCCCTAGTATCTATGGCTACACCTTC.

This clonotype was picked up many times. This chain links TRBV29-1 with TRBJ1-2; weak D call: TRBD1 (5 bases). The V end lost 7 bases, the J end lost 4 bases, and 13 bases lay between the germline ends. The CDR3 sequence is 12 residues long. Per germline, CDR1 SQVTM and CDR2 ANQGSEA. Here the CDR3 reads CSGEQEFYGYTF. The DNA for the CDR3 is TGCAGCGGCGAACAGGAATTCTATGGCTACACCTTC.